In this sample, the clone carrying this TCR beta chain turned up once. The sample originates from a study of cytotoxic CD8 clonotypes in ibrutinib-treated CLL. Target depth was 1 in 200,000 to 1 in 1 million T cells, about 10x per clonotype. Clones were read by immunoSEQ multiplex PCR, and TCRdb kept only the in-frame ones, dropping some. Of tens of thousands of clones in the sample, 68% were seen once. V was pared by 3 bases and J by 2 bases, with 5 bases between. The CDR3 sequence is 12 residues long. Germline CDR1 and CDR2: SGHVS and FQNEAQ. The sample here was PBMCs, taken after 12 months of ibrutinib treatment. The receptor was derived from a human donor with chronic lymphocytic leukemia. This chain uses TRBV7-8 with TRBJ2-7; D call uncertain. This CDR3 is CASSFVAYEQYF. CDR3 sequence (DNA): TGTGCCAGCAGCTTTGTAGCCTACGAGCAGTACTTC.